Below are 5 T cell receptor beta chains sequenced from a single sample in a study of blood T cells in healthy people across ages. Combining a sample-barcoded 5' primer with a J-beta primer mix, a second PCR ran for roughly 7 to 12 cycles. TCRdb itself ran the 5' RACE reads through MiXCR, one entry per CDR3 protein. This table has approximately 690,000 distinct CDR3 sequences, 40% to 45% appearing once. Material for sequencing was blood. The receptors here all came from a man older than 75 in good health.

This clonotype was seen only a few times. V gene TRBV5-5 combines with J gene TRBJ2-4; 10 bases match TRBD1. The CDR3 has 16 residues. With 3 bases clipped from V and 1 base from J, the junction kept 4 bases outside the gene matches. Germline loops: CDR1 SGHKS, CDR2 YYEKEE (reference sequence). Here the CDR3 reads CASSSTGGAAKNIQYF. CDR3 in DNA: TGTGCCAGCAGCTCGACAGGGGGCGCGGCCAAAAACATTCAGTACTTC.

The chain employs TRBV7-2 and TRBJ2-7; D gene ambiguous. The CDR3 consists of 14 residues. CDR1 SGHTA and CDR2 FQGNSA come from the germline V gene. The V end was cut by 5 bases, the J end by 10 bases, with 21 bases between. CDR3 nucleotide sequence: TGTGCCAGCAGCGTGGCAGGAGACCAAGAGGCCCAGTACTTC. As protein: CASSVAGDQEAQYF. Using reference TRBV7-2 and TRBJ2-7 for the parts outside the CDR3, the full variable domain is GAGVSQSPSNKVTEKGKDVELRCDPISGHTALYWYRQSLGQGLEFLIYFQGNSAPDKSGLPSDRFSAERTGGSVSTLTIQRTQQEDSAVYLCASSVAGDQEAQYFGPGTRLTVT.

This clonotype was counted between two and nine times. The rearrangement joins TRBV6-5 to TRBJ2-3; D might be TRBD1 (5 bases). The V gene lost 1 base and the J gene lost 3 bases, with 5 bases spanning the gap. CDR1 is MNHEY, CDR2 SVGAGI, per germline. The CDR3 is 13 residues long. The CDR3 coding sequence is TGTGCCAGCAGTTACTACAGGACAGATACGCAGTATTTT. Translation: CASSYYRTDTQYF.

This clonotype has a count of ten or more. Compared with germline, one end of the junction differs, possibly owing to a read error. The chain carries TRBV25-1 and TRBJ1-5, with D hard to call. Germline CDR1 and CDR2: MGHDK and SYGVNS. This CDR3 comprises 14 residues. This CDR3 reads CASSESGLNQPQHF. Written as DNA, the CDR3 is TGCGCCAGCAGTGAGTCAGGTTTAAATCAGCCCCAGCATTTT.

This sequence joins TRBV2 and TRBJ2-3, with a tentative D call TRBD1 (5 bases). This CDR3 is 14 amino acids long. The V end lost 7 bases, the J end lost 2 bases, and 13 bases lay between the germline ends. The germline V gene encodes CDR1 SNHLY and CDR2 FYNNEI. The CDR3 here is CASKLLDNTDTQYF. CDR3 DNA sequence: TGTGCCAGCAAGCTACTGGACAACACAGATACGCAGTATTTT. The full variable domain, completed using reference TRBV2 and TRBJ2-3, is EPEVTQTPSHQVTQMGQEVILRCVPISNHLYFYWYRQILGQKVEFLVSFYNNEISEKSEIFDDQFSVERPDGSNFTLKIRSTKLEDSAMYFCASKLLDNTDTQYFGPGTRLTVL.